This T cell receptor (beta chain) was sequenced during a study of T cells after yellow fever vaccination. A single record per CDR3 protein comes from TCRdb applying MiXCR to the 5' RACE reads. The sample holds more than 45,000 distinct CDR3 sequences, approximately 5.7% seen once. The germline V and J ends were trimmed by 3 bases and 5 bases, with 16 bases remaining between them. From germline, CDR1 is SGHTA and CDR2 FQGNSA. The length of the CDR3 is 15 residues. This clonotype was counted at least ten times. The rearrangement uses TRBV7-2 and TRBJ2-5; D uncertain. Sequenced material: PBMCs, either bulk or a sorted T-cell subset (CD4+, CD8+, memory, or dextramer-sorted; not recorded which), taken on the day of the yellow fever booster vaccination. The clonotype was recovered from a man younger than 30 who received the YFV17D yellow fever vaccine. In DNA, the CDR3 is TGTGCCAGCAGCTTCTTCGCGGCCCCTGAGGAGACCCAGTACTTC. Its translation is CASSFFAAPEETQYF.